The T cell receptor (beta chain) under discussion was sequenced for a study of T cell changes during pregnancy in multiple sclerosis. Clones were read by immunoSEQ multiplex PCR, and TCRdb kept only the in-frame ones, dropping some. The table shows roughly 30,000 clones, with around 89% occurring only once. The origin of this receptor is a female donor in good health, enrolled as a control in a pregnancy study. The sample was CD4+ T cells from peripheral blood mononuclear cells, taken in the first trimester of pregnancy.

The CDR3 nucleotides read TGTGCCAGCAGTGAAGCGGGGGGTGAAGCTTTCTTT. Protein sequence: CASSEAGGEAFF. The chain couples TRBV6-1 to TRBJ1-1, with D possibly being TRBD1 (5 bases). CDR3 size: 12 residues. CDR1 is MNHNS, CDR2 SASEGT, per germline. The V gene lost 0 bases and the J gene lost 7 bases, with 6 bases spanning the gap.